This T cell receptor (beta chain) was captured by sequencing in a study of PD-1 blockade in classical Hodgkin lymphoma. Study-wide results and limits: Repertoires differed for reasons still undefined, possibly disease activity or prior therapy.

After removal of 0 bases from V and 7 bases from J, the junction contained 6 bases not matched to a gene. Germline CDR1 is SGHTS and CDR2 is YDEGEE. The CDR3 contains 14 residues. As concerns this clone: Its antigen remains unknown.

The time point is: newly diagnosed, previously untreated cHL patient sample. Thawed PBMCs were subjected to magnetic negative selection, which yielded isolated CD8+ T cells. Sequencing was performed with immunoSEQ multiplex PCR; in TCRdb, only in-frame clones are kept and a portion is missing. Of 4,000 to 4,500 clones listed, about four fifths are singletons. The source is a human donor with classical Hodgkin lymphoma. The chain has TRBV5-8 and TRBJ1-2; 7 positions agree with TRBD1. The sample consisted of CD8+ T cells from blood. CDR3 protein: CASSLAGQGGGYTF. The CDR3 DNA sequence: TGTGCCAGCAGCTTGGCTGGGCAGGGGGGTGGCTACACCTTC.